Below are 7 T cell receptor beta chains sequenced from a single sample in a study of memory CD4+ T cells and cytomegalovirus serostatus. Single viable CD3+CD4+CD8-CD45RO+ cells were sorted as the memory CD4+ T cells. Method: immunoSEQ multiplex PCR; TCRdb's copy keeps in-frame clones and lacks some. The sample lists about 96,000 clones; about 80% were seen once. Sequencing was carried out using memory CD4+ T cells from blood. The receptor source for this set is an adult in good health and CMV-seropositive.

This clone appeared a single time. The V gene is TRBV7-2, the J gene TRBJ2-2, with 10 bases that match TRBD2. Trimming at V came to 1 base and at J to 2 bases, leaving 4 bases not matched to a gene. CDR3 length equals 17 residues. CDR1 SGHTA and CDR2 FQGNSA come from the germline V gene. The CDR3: CASSLGSGRGNTGELFF. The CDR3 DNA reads TGTGCCAGCAGCTTAGGCAGCGGGAGGGGAAACACCGGGGAGCTGTTTTTT. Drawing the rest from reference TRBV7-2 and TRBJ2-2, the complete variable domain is GAGVSQSPSNKVTEKGKDVELRCDPISGHTALYWYRQSLGQGLEFLIYFQGNSAPDKSGLPSDRFSAERTGGSVSTLTIQRTQQEDSAVYLCASSLGSGRGNTGELFFGEGSRLTVL.

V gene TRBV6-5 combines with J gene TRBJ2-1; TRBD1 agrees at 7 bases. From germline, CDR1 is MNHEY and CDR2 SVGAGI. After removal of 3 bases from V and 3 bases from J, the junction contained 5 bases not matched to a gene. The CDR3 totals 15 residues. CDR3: CASSYTGTDYNEQFF. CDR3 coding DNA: TGTGCCAGCAGTTATACCGGGACAGACTACAATGAGCAGTTCTTC.

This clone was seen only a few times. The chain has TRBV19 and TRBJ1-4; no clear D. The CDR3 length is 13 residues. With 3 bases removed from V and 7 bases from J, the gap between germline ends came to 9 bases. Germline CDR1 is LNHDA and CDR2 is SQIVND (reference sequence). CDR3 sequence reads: CASSIVGIEKLFF. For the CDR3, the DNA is TGTGCCAGTAGTATCGTCGGGATTGAAAAACTGTTTTTT.

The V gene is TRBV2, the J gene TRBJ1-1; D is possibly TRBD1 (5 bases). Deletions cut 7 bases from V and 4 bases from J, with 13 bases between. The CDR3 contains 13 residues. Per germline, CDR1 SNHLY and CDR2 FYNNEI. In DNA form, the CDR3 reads TGTGCCAGCAAAAACAGGATCTTCACTGAAGCTTTCTTT. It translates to CASKNRIFTEAFF.

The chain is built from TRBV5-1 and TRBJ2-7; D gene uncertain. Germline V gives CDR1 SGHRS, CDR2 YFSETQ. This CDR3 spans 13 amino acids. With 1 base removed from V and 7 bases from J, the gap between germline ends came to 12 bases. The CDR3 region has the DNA TGCGCCAGCAGCTTGTTGGGTCCTACTGAGCAGTACTTC. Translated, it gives CASSLLGPTEQYF.

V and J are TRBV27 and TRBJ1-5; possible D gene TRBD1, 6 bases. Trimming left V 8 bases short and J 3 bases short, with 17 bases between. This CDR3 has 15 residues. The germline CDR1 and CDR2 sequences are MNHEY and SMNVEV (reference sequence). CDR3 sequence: CASSGSGQFNQPQHF. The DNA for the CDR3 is TGTGCCAGCTCAGGAAGCGGACAGTTCAATCAGCCCCAGCATTTT.

The CDR3: CASSSREAVSNEQFF. Here the CDR3 DNA reads TGTGCCAGCAGCTCCCGGGAGGCAGTTAGCAATGAGCAGTTCTTC. The rearrangement uses TRBV7-8 and TRBJ2-1; TRBD2 agrees at 7 bases. This CDR3 is 15 amino acids long. Per germline, CDR1 SGHVS and CDR2 FQNEAQ. With 4 bases clipped from V and 6 bases from J, the junction kept 9 bases outside the gene matches.